Presented here are 8 T cell receptor beta chains from one specimen sequenced in a study of T-cell reconstitution after alpha-beta-depleted transplantation in children. Unique molecular identifiers were built into the TCRbeta library. TCRdb ran MiXCR on the PCR reads and lists one entry per CDR3 protein. The sample contains around 450,000 distinct CDR3 sequences, roughly a tenth of which appear only once. The sequencing used PBMCs, collected before TCRalphabeta/CD19-depleted stem cell transplant. The receptors stem from a child younger than 10 with inherited bone marrow failure, due to receive a stem cell transplant.

This clonotype was observed many times. The V call is TRBV12-3 or TRBV12-4, the J call TRBJ1-1; 7 bases map to TRBD1. After removal of 5 bases from V and 2 bases from J, the junction contained 8 bases not matched to a gene. This CDR3 comprises 15 residues. The CDR3 region has the DNA TGTGCCAGCAGTCCTTCAGGGGGGTTAAACACTGAAGCTTTCTTT. Translated: CASSPSGGLNTEAFF.

This clonotype was counted many times. V gene TRBV20-1 combines with J gene TRBJ2-7; tentatively, D is TRBD1 or TRBD2 (5 bases each). Trimming left V 3 bases short and J 2 bases short, with 8 bases between. CDR3 size: 12 residues. The V gene's germline CDR1 is DFQATT and CDR2 SNEGSKA (reference sequence). CDR3 nucleotides: TGCAGTGCTAGGGGGGTCGCCTACGAGCAGTACTTC. Its translation: CSARGVAYEQYF.

At least ten counts were recorded for this clonotype. This chain connects TRBV7-9 to TRBJ2-2; D ambiguous. V lost 6 bases and J lost 7, with 12 bases in between. Germline assignment: CDR1 SEHNR and CDR2 FQNEAQ (reference sequence). This CDR3 has 13 amino acids. The CDR3 sequence: CASRIEVVGELFF. The CDR3 DNA is TGTGCCAGCAGAATAGAAGTTGTCGGGGAGCTGTTTTTT. The complete variable domain, with remaining parts taken from reference TRBV7-9 and TRBJ2-2, reads DTGVSQNPRHKITKRGQNVTFRCDPISEHNRLYWYRQTLGQGPEFLTYFQNEAQLEKSRLLSDRFSAERPKGSFSTLEIQRTEQGDSAMYLCASRIEVVGELFFGEGSRLTVL.

This clonotype was seen ten or more times. The rearrangement joins TRBV6-2 or TRBV6-3 to TRBJ2-5, with 11 nucleotides matching TRBD2. With V trimmed by 6 bases and J by 4 bases, 10 bases remained unmatched. CDR1 and CDR2 (germline): MNHEY, SVGEGT. The CDR3 runs to 16 residues. The CDR3 DNA is TGTGCCAGCAGACCGCCGGGACTAGCGGTATCAGAGACCCAGTACTTC. This encodes CASRPPGLAVSETQYF.

This clonotype was found many times. As DNA, the CDR3 is TGTGCCAGCAGTTTGGCTGGCCGGGAACAGTTCTTC. It is translated as CASSLAGREQFF. V usage is TRBV12-3 or TRBV12-4 and J usage is TRBJ2-1; a weak D match, TRBD2 (5 bases). V lost 3 bases and J lost 13, with 13 bases in between. The CDR3 extends over 12 amino acids.

Ten or more counts support this clonotype. The rearrangement links TRBV20-1 to TRBJ1-5; perhaps TRBD1 as D (5 bases). This CDR3 is built from 15 residues. The V gene lost 2 bases and the J gene lost 0 bases, with 11 bases spanning the gap. Looked up from germline, CDR1 is DFQATT and CDR2 is SNEGSKA (reference sequence). The CDR3 DNA reads TGCAGTGCTAGAAAGACAGTATATAGCAATCAGCCCCAGCATTTT. Translating gives CSARKTVYSNQPQHF.

V is TRBV4-1 and J is TRBJ1-4; the D gene is possibly TRBD1 (5 bases). Germline CDR1 reads MGHRA; CDR2 reads YSYEKL. V was shortened by 1 base and J by 0 bases, with 21 bases between the two germline ends. This CDR3 is built from 20 residues. For the CDR3, the DNA is TGCGCCAGCAGCCAAGCGGCCAGCGCTAGGGGTAAAGCAACTAATGAAAAACTGTTTTTT. This sequence encodes CASSQAASARGKATNEKLFF.

The chain has TRBV15 and TRBJ1-6, with a possible D match to TRBD1 (6 bases). V was cut by 2 bases and J by 4 bases, with 12 bases left in between. This CDR3 has 16 residues. Germline V gene lookup returns CDR1 LNHNV and CDR2 YYDKDF (reference sequence). CDR3 loop: CATSRPTGDYNSPLHF. In DNA form, the CDR3 reads TGTGCCACCAGCAGACCGACAGGAGATTATAATTCACCCCTCCACTTT. Using reference TRBV15 and TRBJ1-6 for the parts outside the CDR3, the full variable domain is DAMVIQNPRYQVTQFGKPVTLSCSQTLNHNVMYWYQQKSSQAPKLLFHYYDKDFNNEADTPDNFQSRRPNTSFCFLDIRSPGLGDTAMYLCATSRPTGDYNSPLHFGNGTRLTVT.